The 20 T cell receptor beta chains in this list originate from one sample, sequenced in a study of blood T cell repertoires in COVID-19. This table comes from immunoSEQ multiplex PCR, and its TCRdb copy is limited to in-frame clones, with some not included. The repertoire holds approximately 140,000 clones, with 84% as singletons. Sequencing was performed on peripheral blood. The receptors come from a man aged 70 or older with acute or convalescent COVID-19.

This clone occurred a few times. The rearrangement uses TRBV25-1 and TRBJ1-2; tentative D call: TRBD1 (5 bases). Trimming removed 3 bases from V and 0 bases from J, with 8 bases in between. There are 14 residues in the CDR3. Germline V gives CDR1 MGHDK, CDR2 SYGVNS. The CDR3 DNA follows: TGTGCCAGCAGTGAGGGGGGGTCTAACTATGGCTACACCTTC. Translating it yields CASSEGGSNYGYTF.

The chain carries TRBV3-1 (or the pseudogene TRBV3-2) and TRBJ2-5; 7 bases are a match to TRBD2. The CDR3 contains 15 residues. Looked up from germline, CDR1 is LGHDT and CDR2 is YNNKEL (reference sequence). V dropped 3 bases and J dropped 7; count of bases not matched to a gene: 11. CDR3: CASSQVGRALGTQYF. The DNA of the CDR3 is TGTGCCAGCAGCCAGGTTGGGAGGGCCCTCGGGACCCAGTACTTC.

The chain couples TRBV5-1 to TRBJ2-5, with D possibly TRBD1 on 6 matching bases. Trimming stripped 4 bases from V and 5 bases from J, with 15 bases between. Germline assignment: CDR1 SGHRS and CDR2 YFSETQ. The CDR3 covers 14 residues. The CDR3 DNA reads as TGCGCCAGCAGCCCACCAGGGGTGGGGGAGACCCAGTACTTC. Translating gives CASSPPGVGETQYF.

A few counts support this clone. The chain joins TRBV19 to TRBJ1-2; TRBD1 agrees at 7 bases. The CDR3 totals 15 residues. The junction had 6 bases not matched to a gene; V was cut back by 5 bases and J by 0 bases. Per germline, CDR1 LNHDA and CDR2 SQIVND (reference sequence). The CDR3: CASSRDRVPNYGYTF. The CDR3 region has the DNA TGTGCCAGTAGTCGCGACAGGGTACCTAACTATGGCTACACCTTC. The variable domain in full, with the rest retrieved from reference TRBV19 and TRBJ1-2, is DGGITQSPKYLFRKEGQNVTLSCEQNLNHDAMYWYRQDPGQGLRLIYYSQIVNDFQKGDIAEGYSVSREKKESFPLTVTSAQKNPTAFYLCASSRDRVPNYGYTFGSGTRLTVV.

V gene TRBV28 combines with J gene TRBJ2-5; 9 positions agree with TRBD2. Germline CDR1 MDHEN, CDR2 SYDVKM. Trimming removed 6 bases from V and 3 bases from J; junction bases left unmatched: 5. This CDR3 is 14 amino acids long. The CDR3 sequence: CASSRGGAEETQYF. The DNA of the CDR3 is TGTGCCAGCAGCCGCGGGGGGGCCGAAGAGACCCAGTACTTC.

The rearrangement joins TRBV4-1 to TRBJ2-7, with D possibly being TRBD1 (6 bases). Germline loops: CDR1 MGHRA, CDR2 YSYEKL. There are 14 residues in the CDR3. The V end lost 0 bases, the J end lost 6 bases, and 12 bases lay between the germline ends. The CDR3 here is CASSQDHRVGEQYF. In DNA form, the CDR3 reads TGCGCCAGCAGCCAAGATCACAGGGTAGGCGAGCAGTACTTC.

The rearrangement uses TRBV19 and TRBJ1-5; TRBD1 might be the D (6 bases). This CDR3 is 14 amino acids long. Germline CDR1 reads LNHDA; CDR2 reads SQIVND (reference sequence). V lost 4 bases and J 0 bases, leaving 7 bases between the germline ends. The CDR3 region is CASSTGVSNQPQHF. In DNA, the CDR3 is TGTGCCAGTAGTACAGGGGTTAGCAATCAGCCCCAGCATTTT.

The V gene is TRBV5-1, the J gene TRBJ1-4; 10 bases are shared with TRBD1. The CDR3 has 15 amino acids. V was clipped by 1 base and J by 8 bases; unmatched bases: 5. From germline, CDR1 is SGHRS and CDR2 YFSETQ. The CDR3 here is CASSLSGTGDEKLFF. Here the CDR3 DNA reads TGCGCCAGCAGCTTGTCCGGGACAGGGGACGAAAAACTGTTTTTT.

The chain couples TRBV28 to TRBJ1-6, with D unresolved. Trimming pared 3 bases from V and 7 bases from J, leaving 19 bases between. The CDR3 runs 17 residues. The germline V gene encodes CDR1 MDHEN and CDR2 SYDVKM. The CDR3: CASSLRGGSQQNSPLHF. The DNA for the CDR3 is TGTGCCAGCAGTTTGCGGGGAGGGTCGCAACAGAATTCACCCCTCCACTTT.

The chain carries TRBV5-6 and TRBJ2-5; 9 bases agree with TRBD1. From germline, CDR1 is SGHDT and CDR2 YYEEEE. The CDR3 is 14 residues long. Trimming took 3 bases from V and 5 from J; bases not matched to a gene: 5. CDR3 sequence (DNA): TGTGCCAGCAGCTCGGACAGGGGTTGGGAGACCCAGTACTTC. Its translation: CASSSDRGWETQYF.

The rearrangement uses TRBV19 and TRBJ1-5, with 8 bases that match TRBD1. Looked up from germline, CDR1 is LNHDA and CDR2 is SQIVND (reference sequence). The V segment lost 1 base and the J segment 6 bases; nucleotides outside the gene matches: 11. The CDR3 is 17 amino acids. CDR3 sequence: CASSIGAGGGYSQPQHF. CDR3 bases: TGTGCCAGTAGTATAGGGGCAGGGGGCGGTTATTCTCAGCCCCAGCATTTT.

Of note for this clone: The sample holds other DNA sequences that translate to the same CDR3. The V gene is TRBV24-1, the J gene TRBJ1-2; 9 bases fit TRBD1. Losses at the gene ends were 6 bases for V and 8 bases for J; bases not matched to a gene: 6. The CDR3 is 13 residues long. The germline V gene has CDR1 KGHDR and CDR2 SFDVKD. Here the CDR3 reads CATSLTGGNGYTF. The DNA of the CDR3 is TGTGCCACCAGTCTTACAGGGGGCAACGGCTACACCTTC.

V and J are TRBV5-1 and TRBJ1-2, with a weak D call TRBD1 (5 bases). V gave up 0 bases and J gave up 8 bases, with 14 bases separating them. The germline V gene has CDR1 SGHRS and CDR2 YFSETQ. The CDR3 sequence is 14 residues long. This CDR3 reads CASSLEVGPGGYTF. As DNA, the CDR3 is TGCGCCAGCAGCTTGGAGGTCGGTCCAGGGGGCTACACCTTC.

This chain connects TRBV19 to TRBJ1-4, with 10 bases that match TRBD1. Trimming cost V 5 bases and J 7 bases; bases outside gene matches: 7. The CDR3 runs 15 residues. CDR1 and CDR2 from the germline V gene are LNHDA and SQIVND (reference sequence). The CDR3 nucleotides read TGTGCCAGTAGTCCCTCGACAGGGGGCCTTGAAAAACTGTTTTTT. It codes for CASSPSTGGLEKLFF.

This chain uses TRBV12-3 or TRBV12-4 with TRBJ1-1, with D tentatively TRBD1 (5 bases). The CDR3 consists of 13 residues. Between the trimmed V and J ends, which lost 1 base and 5 bases, there was a span of 8 bases. In DNA form, the CDR3 reads TGTGCCAGCAGTTTAGGGGGGAGGACTGAAGCTTTCTTT. Its protein product is CASSLGGRTEAFF.

J is TRBJ2-1 and V is TRBV10-3; D possibly corresponds to TRBD1 (6 bases). Germline-derived CDR1 and CDR2 are ENHRY and SYGVKD. CDR3 length equals 19 residues. The V end lost 4 bases, the J end lost 0 bases, and 22 bases lay between the germline ends. The CDR3 DNA sequence: TGTGCCATCAGTGGAGGGTCCGTTGACAGGCAGACCTCCTACAATGAGCAGTTCTTC. Protein: CAISGGSVDRQTSYNEQFF.

The chain is built from TRBV2 and TRBJ2-7, with 9 bases that match TRBD1. The CDR3 spans 14 residues. The J segment lost 6 bases and the V segment lost 6 bases, leaving 9 bases of the junction unmatched. Germline V lookup: CDR1 SNHLY, CDR2 FYNNEI. The CDR3 sequence: CASRTGTGSGEQYF. The CDR3 coding sequence is TGTGCCAGCAGAACCGGGACAGGGAGCGGCGAGCAGTACTTC.

This clone was detected only once. V gene TRBV3-1 (or the pseudogene TRBV3-2) combines with J gene TRBJ2-1, with D maybe TRBD2 (6 bases). Germline CDR1 and CDR2: LGHDT and YNNKEL (reference sequence). This CDR3 comprises 17 residues. The V end was cut by 5 bases, the J end by 8 bases, with 25 bases between. In DNA, the CDR3 is TGTGCCAGCAGCTTGGGGGTCAGTAGCGGCATTCAGGATGAGCAGTTCTTC. Residues: CASSLGVSSGIQDEQFF.

This clone was seen more than once but under ten times. This chain uses TRBV12-3 or TRBV12-4 with TRBJ1-1, with TRBD1 matching over 7 bases. This CDR3 contains 13 residues. V shed 6 bases, J shed 7 bases, and the junction held 8 bases outside the gene matches. CDR3 in DNA: TGTGCCAGCAGGTCGACAGGGCTCCGTGAAGCTTTCTTT. It encodes CASRSTGLREAFF.

V is TRBV30 and J is TRBJ1-1; 8 nucleotides line up with TRBD1. This CDR3 has 13 residues. From germline, CDR1 is GTSNPN and CDR2 SVGIG (reference sequence). Trimming removed 8 bases from V and 4 bases from J; junction bases left unmatched: 9. CDR3 DNA: TGTGCCAGGGACAGGACGGGGGGCACTGAAGCTTTCTTT. Its translation is CARDRTGGTEAFF.